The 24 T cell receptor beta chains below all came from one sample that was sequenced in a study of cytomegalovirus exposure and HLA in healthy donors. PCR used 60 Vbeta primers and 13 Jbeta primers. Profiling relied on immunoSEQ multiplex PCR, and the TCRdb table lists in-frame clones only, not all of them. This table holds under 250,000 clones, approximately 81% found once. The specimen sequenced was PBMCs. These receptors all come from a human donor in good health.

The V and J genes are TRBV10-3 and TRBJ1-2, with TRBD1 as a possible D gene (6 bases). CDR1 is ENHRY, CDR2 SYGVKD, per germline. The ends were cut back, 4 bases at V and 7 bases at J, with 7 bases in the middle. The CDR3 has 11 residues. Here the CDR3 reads CAISGRGGYTF. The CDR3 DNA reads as TGTGCCATCAGTGGCAGGGGTGGCTACACCTTC.

In DNA, the CDR3 is TGTGCTAGTGGTTTGGTACTATCCGGGACTAGCGGGAGGGCTCCAGATACGCAGTATTTT. Amino acids: CASGLVLSGTSGRAPDTQYF. This chain connects TRBV12-5 to TRBJ2-3, with 16 bases fitting TRBD2. The junction had 10 bases not matched to a gene; V was cut back by 0 bases and J by 4 bases. In germline, CDR1 is LGHNT, CDR2 FRNRAP. There are 20 residues in the CDR3.

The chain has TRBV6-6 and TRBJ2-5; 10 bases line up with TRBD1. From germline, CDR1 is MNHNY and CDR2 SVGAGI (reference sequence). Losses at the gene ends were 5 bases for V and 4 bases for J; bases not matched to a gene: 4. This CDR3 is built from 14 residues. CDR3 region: CASSHGTGVETQYF. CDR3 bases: TGTGCCAGCAGTCACGGGACAGGGGTAGAGACCCAGTACTTC.

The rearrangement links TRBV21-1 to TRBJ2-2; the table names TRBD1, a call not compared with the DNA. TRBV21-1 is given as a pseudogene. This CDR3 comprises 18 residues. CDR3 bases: TGTGCCAGCAGCAGGATCAGGGCAGGGGTTAACAACACCGGGGAGCTGTTTTTT. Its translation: CASSRIRAGVNNTGELFF.

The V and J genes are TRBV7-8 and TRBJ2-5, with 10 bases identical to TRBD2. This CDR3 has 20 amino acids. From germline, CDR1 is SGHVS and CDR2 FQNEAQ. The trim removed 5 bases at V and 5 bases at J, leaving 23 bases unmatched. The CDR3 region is CASSRQALRTSGHMGETQYF. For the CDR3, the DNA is TGTGCCAGCAGCCGCCAAGCCCTTCGGACTAGCGGACATATGGGGGAGACCCAGTACTTC.

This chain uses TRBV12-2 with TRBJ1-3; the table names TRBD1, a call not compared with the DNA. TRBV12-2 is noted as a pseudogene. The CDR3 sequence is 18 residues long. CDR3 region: CASRLARHPLSSGNTIYF. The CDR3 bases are TGTGCAAGTCGCTTAGCTAGACATCCCCTCTCCTCTGGAAACACCATATATTTT.

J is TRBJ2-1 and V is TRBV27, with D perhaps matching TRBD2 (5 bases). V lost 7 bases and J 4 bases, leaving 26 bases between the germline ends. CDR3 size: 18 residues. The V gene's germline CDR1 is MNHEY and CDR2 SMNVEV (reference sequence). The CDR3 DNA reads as TGTGCCAGCACTCCCCGGCTTACAGTGGGGAGAGCATACAATGAGCAGTTCTTC. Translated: CASTPRLTVGRAYNEQFF.

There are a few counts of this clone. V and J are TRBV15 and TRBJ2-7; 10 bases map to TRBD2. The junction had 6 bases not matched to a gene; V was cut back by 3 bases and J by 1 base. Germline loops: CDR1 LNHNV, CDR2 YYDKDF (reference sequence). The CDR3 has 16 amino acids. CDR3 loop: CATSSSRTSGSYEQYF. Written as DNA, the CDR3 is TGTGCCACCAGCAGCTCCCGGACTAGCGGTTCCTACGAGCAGTACTTC.

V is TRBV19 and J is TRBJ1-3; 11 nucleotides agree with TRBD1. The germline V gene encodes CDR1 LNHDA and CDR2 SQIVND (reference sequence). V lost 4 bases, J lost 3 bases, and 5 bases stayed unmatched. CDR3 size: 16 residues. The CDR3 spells CASSTGQGALGNTIYF. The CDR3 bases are TGTGCCAGTAGTACAGGACAGGGGGCGCTTGGAAACACCATATATTTT.

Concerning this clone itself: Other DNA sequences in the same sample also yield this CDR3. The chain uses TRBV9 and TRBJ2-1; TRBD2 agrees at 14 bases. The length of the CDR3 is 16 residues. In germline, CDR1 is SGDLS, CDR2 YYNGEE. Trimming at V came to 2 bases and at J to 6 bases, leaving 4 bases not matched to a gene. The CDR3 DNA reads TGTGCCAGCAGCGTTCCCGGGACTAGCGGGAGCAATGAGCAGTTCTTC. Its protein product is CASSVPGTSGSNEQFF.

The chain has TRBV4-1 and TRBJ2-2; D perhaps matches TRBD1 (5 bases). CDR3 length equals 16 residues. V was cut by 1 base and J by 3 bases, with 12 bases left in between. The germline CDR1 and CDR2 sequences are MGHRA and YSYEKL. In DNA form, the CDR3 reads TGCGCCAGCAGCCAAGTCGCAGGGATAGACACCGGGGAGCTGTTTTTT. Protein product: CASSQVAGIDTGELFF.

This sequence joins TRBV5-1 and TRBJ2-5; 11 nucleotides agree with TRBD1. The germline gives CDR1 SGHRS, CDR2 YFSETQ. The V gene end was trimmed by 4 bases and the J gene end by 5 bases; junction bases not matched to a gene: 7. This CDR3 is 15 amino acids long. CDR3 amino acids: CASSVGQGAGETQYF. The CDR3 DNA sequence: TGCGCCAGCAGCGTAGGACAGGGGGCGGGGGAGACCCAGTACTTC.

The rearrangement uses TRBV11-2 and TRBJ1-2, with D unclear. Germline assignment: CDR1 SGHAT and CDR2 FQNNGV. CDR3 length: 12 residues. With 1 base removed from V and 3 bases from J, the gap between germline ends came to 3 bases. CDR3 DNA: TGTGCCAGCAGCTTAGGAGACTATGGCTACACCTTC. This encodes CASSLGDYGYTF.

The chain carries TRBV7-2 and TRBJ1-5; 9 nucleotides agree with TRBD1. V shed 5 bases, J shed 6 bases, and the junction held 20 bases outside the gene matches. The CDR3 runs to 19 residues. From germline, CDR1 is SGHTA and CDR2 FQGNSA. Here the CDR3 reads CASSPSPRYRGPGSQPQHF. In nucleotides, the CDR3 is TGTGCCAGCAGCCCCTCACCCAGGTACAGGGGGCCGGGTAGTCAGCCCCAGCATTTT.

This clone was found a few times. This chain's CDR3 is CASSLAGGYEQYF. The DNA of the CDR3 is TGTGCCAGCAGCTTAGCCGGGGGCTACGAGCAGTACTTC. The V call is TRBV7-6, the J call TRBJ2-7, with D possibly TRBD2 on 6 matching bases. The CDR3 spans 13 residues. The ends were cut back, 0 bases at V and 3 bases at J, with 6 bases in the middle. Germline V gene sequence: CDR1 SGHVS, CDR2 FNYEAQ.

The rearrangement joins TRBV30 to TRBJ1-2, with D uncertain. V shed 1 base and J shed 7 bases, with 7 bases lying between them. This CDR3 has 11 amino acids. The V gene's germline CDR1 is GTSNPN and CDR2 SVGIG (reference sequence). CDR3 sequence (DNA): TGTGCCTGGAGTGGAGCGGGTGGCTACACCTTC. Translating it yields CAWSGAGGYTF.

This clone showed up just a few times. The CDR3: CASSQWTSGSTDEQYF. The CDR3 DNA reads TGTGCCAGCTCACAATGGACTAGCGGGAGTACAGACGAGCAGTACTTC. The V gene is TRBV18, the J gene TRBJ2-7; TRBD2 agrees at 13 bases. V trimming: 4 bases; J trimming: 5 bases; junction bases outside the gene matches: 8. This CDR3 spans 16 amino acids. Germline CDR1 KGHSH, CDR2 LQKENI.

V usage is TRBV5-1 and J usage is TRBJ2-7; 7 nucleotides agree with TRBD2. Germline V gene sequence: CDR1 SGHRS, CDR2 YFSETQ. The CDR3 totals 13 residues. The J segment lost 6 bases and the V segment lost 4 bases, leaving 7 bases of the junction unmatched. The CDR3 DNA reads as TGCGCCAGCAGCGCGCCGGGGGAGGGCGAGCAGTACTTC. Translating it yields CASSAPGEGEQYF.

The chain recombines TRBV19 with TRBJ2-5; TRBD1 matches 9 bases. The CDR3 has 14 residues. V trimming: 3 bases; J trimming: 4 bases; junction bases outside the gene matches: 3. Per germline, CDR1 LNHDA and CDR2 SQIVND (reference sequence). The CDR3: CASSIGTGLETQYF. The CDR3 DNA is TGTGCCAGTAGTATCGGGACAGGGCTAGAGACCCAGTACTTC.

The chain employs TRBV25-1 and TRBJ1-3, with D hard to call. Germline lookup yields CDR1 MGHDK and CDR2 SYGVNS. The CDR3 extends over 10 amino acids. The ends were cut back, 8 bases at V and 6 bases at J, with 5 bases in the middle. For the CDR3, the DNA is TGTGCCAGCGAGGAAAACACCATATATTTT. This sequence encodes CASEENTIYF. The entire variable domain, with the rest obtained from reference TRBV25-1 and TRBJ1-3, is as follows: EADIYQTPRYLVIGTGKKITLECSQTMGHDKMYWYQQDPGMELHLIHYSYGVNSTEKGDLSSESTVSRIRTEHFPLTLESARPSHTSQYLCASEENTIYFGEGSWLTVV.

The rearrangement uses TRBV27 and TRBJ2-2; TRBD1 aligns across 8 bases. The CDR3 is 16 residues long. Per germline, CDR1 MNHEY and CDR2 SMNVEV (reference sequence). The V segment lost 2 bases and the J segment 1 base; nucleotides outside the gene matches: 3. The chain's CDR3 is CASSLTGGWNTGELFF. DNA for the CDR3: TGTGCCAGCAGTTTAACAGGGGGGTGGAACACCGGGGAGCTGTTTTTT.

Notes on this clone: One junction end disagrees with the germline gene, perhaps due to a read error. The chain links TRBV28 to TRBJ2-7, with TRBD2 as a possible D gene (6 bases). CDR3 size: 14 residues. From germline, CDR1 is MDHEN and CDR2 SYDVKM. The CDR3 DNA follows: TGTGCCAGCAGTCTAACACAGACCCGGGACTCGAACGAATTC. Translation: CASSLTQTRDSNEF.

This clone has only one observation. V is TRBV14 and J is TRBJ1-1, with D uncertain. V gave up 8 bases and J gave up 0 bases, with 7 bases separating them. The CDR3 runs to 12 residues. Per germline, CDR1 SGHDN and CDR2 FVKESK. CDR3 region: CASSGMNTEAFF. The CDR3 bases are TGTGCCAGCTCCGGTATGAACACTGAAGCTTTCTTT.

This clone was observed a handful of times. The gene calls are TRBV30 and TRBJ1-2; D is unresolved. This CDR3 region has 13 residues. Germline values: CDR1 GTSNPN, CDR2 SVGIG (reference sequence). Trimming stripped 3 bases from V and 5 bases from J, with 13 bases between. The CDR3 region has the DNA TGTGCCTGGAGCAGTGACGGGATATATGGCTACACCTTC. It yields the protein CAWSSDGIYGYTF.